Listed below are T cell receptor beta chains from one sample, sequenced in a study of blood T cell repertoires in COVID-19. Some clones are missing from TCRdb's copy, which holds only in-frame ones; the method was immunoSEQ multiplex PCR. The sample lists 250,000 or so clones, 90% occurring once. The source material was peripheral blood. These receptors originate from a woman aged 60-75 years with COVID-19, enrolled during active disease. Each CDR3 is given without its conserved first and last residue. A D gene is named only where the DNA matches it firmly.

CDR3: SVEMAGNTEAF; D: -; V: TRBV29-1; J: TRBJ1-1
CDR3: ASSLRTPNYGYT; D: -; V: TRBV5-8; J: TRBJ1-2
CDR3: ASSFGPVFRGTEAF; D: -; V: TRBV27; J: TRBJ1-1
CDR3: ASSQAGQGAGNTIY; D: TRBD1; V: TRBV4-3; J: TRBJ1-3
CDR3: ASSESPGYYGYT; D: -; V: TRBV6-1; J: TRBJ1-2
CDR3: ASSTNGGNNYGYT; D: -; V: TRBV6-5; J: TRBJ1-2
CDR3: ASSLAVSSDTIY; D: -; V: TRBV5-1; J: TRBJ1-3
CDR3: ASSQRQGNTGELF; D: TRBD1; V: TRBV7-3; J: TRBJ2-2
CDR3: ASSLGVNSNQPQH; D: -; V: TRBV6-5; J: TRBJ1-5
CDR3: ASSSSTSGGSGEQF; D: TRBD2; V: TRBV7-2; J: TRBJ2-1
CDR3: ASSRPARGKY; D: TRBD1; V: TRBV12-3/TRBV12-4; J: TRBJ2-4
CDR3: ASSSGVTGELF; D: -; V: TRBV6-5; J: TRBJ2-2
CDR3: ASSQDRQGNQPQH; D: -; V: TRBV4-1; J: TRBJ1-5
CDR3: ASSRTPYGYT; D: -; V: TRBV6-5; J: TRBJ1-2